This T cell receptor (beta chain) was captured in a study of shared T cell receptors in the human thymus. Sequencing was performed with immunoSEQ multiplex PCR; in TCRdb, only in-frame clones are kept and a portion is missing. The repertoire holds some 640,000 clones, with more than 75% as singletons. The sample was also reused in another study, on human thymus T cells. Turning to that study: Healthy Finnish infants undergoing corrective surgery for congenital heart defects provided the donor material. Thymus was obtained from resections taken during corrective heart surgery. Within thymic and blood repertoires, V and J gene usage appeared to be biased.

This receptor was identified in a boy younger than two with a congenital heart defect. The sequencing sample was made of thymocytes.

The CDR3 nucleotides read TGTGCCAGCAGTTTAGACACACACAGCGGCTACACCTTC. Its protein product is CASSLDTHSGYTF. This chain links TRBV27 with TRBJ1-2, with D hard to call. Looked up from germline, CDR1 is MNHEY and CDR2 is SMNVEV (reference sequence). V shed 2 bases and J shed 8 bases, with 12 bases lying between them. This CDR3 has 13 amino acids.